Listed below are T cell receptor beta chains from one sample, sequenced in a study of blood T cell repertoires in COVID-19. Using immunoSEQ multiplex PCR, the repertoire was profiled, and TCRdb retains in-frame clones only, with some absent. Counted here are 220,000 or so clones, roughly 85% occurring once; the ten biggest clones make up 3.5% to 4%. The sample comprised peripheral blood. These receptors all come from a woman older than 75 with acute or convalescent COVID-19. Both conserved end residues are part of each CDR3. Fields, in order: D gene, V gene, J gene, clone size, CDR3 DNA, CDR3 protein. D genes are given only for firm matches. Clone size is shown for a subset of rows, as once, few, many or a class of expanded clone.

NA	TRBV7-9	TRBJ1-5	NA	TGTGCCAGCAGCGCTATCGGTCGGGGAGGCCAGCATTTT	CASSAIGRGGQHF
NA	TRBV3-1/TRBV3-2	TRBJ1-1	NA	TGTGCCAGCAGCCAAGGGGCGACGGCTGAAGCTTTCTTT	CASSQGATAEAFF
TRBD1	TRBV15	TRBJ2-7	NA	TGTGCCACCAGCAGAGAGTTACAGGGGGCCTACGAGCAGTACTTC	CATSRELQGAYEQYF
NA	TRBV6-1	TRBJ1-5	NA	TGTGCCAGCAGTGATGGCGGGAATCAGCCCCAGCATTTT	CASSDGGNQPQHF
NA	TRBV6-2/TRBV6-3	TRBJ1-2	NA	TGTGCCAGCAGTTACTCTACAGCTTACTATGGCTACACCTTC	CASSYSTAYYGYTF
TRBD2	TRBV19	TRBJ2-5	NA	TGTGCCAGTACCTCCCCGGGACTAAAGGGGGAGACCCAGTACTTC	CASTSPGLKGETQYF
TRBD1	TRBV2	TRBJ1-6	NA	TGTGCCAGCAGTGTGACAGGGGGGGGGAGGTCACCCCTCCACTTT	CASSVTGGGRSPLHF
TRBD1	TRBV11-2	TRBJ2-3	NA	TGTGCCAGCAGCTCAAAAATGACCGGGACAGTAGGCACAGATACGCAGTATTTT	CASSSKMTGTVGTDTQYF
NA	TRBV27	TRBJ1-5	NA	TGTGCCAGCAGTTTCGGAGGGAATGCTCAGCCCCAGCATTTT	CASSFGGNAQPQHF
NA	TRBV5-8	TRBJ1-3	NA	TGTGCCAGCAGCTTGAACGGGATGGGAAACACCATATATTTT	CASSLNGMGNTIYF
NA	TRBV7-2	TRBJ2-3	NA	TGTGCCAGCAGTTTTATCGTAGACACAGATACGCAGTATTTT	CASSFIVDTDTQYF
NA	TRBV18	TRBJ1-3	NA	TGTGCCAGCTCACTTCGACTCTTTTTGGCGTCTGGAAACACCTCGCACACCATATATTTT	CASSLRLFLASGNTSHTIYF
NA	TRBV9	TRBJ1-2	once	TGTGCCAGCAGCGTGACCCCGGGGGGTAACTATGGCTACACCTTC	CASSVTPGGNYGYTF
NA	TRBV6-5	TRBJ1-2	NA	TGTGCCAGCAGCGGGTCGGCTAACTATGGCTACACCTTC	CASSGSANYGYTF
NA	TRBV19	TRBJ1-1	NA	TGTGCCAGTAGTACCGGATACGCGGGACGGTTCACTGAAGCTTTCTTT	CASSTGYAGRFTEAFF
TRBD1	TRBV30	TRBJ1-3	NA	TGTGCCTGGGGGACAGGGGGCGAAGGAAACACCATATATTTT	CAWGTGGEGNTIYF
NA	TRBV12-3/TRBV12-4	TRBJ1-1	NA	TGTGCCAGCAGTTTCGGTTGGGGGGCTGAAGCTTTCTTT	CASSFGWGAEAFF
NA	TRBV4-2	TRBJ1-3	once	TGTGCCAGCAGCCGCGAGTGGGGGCACTCTGGAAACACCATATATTTT	CASSREWGHSGNTIYF
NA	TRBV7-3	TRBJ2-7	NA	TGTGCCAGCAGCTTTACACCTTCCTACGAGCAGTACTTC	CASSFTPSYEQYF
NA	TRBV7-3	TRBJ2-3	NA	TGTGCCAGCAGCTTAGCAGGGAAATCAGATACGCAGTATTTT	CASSLAGKSDTQYF
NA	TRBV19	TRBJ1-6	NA	TGTGCCAGTAGTACGGACCGGGGGGCGGATTCACCCCTCCACTTT	CASSTDRGADSPLHF
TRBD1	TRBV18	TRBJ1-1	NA	TGTGCCAGCTCACCAGGGACAGCGATCGAAGCTTTCTTT	CASSPGTAIEAFF
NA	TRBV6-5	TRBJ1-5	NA	TGTGCCAGCAGTCTGGGCCAGGGCGACAATCAGCCCCAGCATTTT	CASSLGQGDNQPQHF
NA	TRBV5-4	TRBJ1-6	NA	TGTGCCAGCAGCCCCGGGTCCCCAAATTCACCCCTCCACTTT	CASSPGSPNSPLHF
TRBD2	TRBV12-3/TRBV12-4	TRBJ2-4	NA	TGTGCCAGCAGTTGGGGAGCGGGAGTTCAGTACTTC	CASSWGAGVQYF
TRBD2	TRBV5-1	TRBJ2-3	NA	TGCGCCAGCAGCTCCAGGACTAGCGGGGACGCAGATACGCAGTATTTT	CASSSRTSGDADTQYF
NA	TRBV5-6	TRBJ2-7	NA	TGTGCCAGCAGCTTGGGGGTTAGCGGATACGAGCAGTACTTC	CASSLGVSGYEQYF
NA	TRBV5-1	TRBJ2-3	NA	TGCGCCAGCAGCTTGGCCGGAGCTAGCACAGATACGCAGTATTTT	CASSLAGASTDTQYF
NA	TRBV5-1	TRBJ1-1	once	TGCGCCAGCAGCTTGGGGCCCAGTTACACTGAAGCTTTCTTT	CASSLGPSYTEAFF
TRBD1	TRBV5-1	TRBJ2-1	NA	TGCGCCAGCAGCTTGGAACAGGGGGAACCCTACAATGAGCAGTTCTTC	CASSLEQGEPYNEQFF
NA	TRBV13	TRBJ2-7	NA	TGTGCCAGCAGCTTACCACTTTTAGGAGGGGACGAGCAGTACTTC	CASSLPLLGGDEQYF
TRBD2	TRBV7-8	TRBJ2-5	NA	TGTGCCAGCAGTCGGGGACTAGCGGCTCAAGAGACCCAGTACTTC	CASSRGLAAQETQYF
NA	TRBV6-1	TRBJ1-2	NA	TGTGCCAGCAGTGCGTCCCTTCAGGGATTGTACTATGGCTACACCTTC	CASSASLQGLYYGYTF
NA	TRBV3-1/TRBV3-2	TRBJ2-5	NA	TGTGCCAGCAGCCCGTATACGGGGTCCCCCCAAGAGACCCAGTACTTC	CASSPYTGSPQETQYF
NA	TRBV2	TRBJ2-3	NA	TGTGCCAGCAGCCTTAGCGGTACATCGAGTGATACGCAGTATTTT	CASSLSGTSSDTQYF
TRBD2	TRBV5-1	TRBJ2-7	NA	TGCGCCAGCAGCCCCCGACTAGCGGAGCCCTACGAGCAGTACTTC	CASSPRLAEPYEQYF
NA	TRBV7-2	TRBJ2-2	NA	TGTGCCAGCAGCTTAGGGACAGTCACCGGGGAGCTGTTTTTT	CASSLGTVTGELFF
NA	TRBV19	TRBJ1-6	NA	TGTGCCAGTCACGACAGGCATTCACCCCTCCACTTT	CASHDRHSPLHF
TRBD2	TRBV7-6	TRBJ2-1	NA	TGTGCCAGCAGCTTAACTGGGACTAGCGTGCCGGATGAGCAGTTCTTC	CASSLTGTSVPDEQFF
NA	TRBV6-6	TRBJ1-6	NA	TGTGCCAGCAGTCAGGTACAGGCCGGGGGAGTGGCCCTCCACTTT	CASSQVQAGGVALHF
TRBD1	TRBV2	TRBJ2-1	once	TGTGCCAGCACCGAACGACAGGGGTTAACCTACAATGAGCAGTTCTTC	CASTERQGLTYNEQFF
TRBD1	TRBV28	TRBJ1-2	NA	TGTGCCACCAGTGCTACCCGGACAGGGGGCGGCTACACCTTC	CATSATRTGGGYTF
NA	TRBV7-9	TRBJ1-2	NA	TGTGCCAGCAGCTATTCGGGTTCCTATGGCTACACCTTC	CASSYSGSYGYTF